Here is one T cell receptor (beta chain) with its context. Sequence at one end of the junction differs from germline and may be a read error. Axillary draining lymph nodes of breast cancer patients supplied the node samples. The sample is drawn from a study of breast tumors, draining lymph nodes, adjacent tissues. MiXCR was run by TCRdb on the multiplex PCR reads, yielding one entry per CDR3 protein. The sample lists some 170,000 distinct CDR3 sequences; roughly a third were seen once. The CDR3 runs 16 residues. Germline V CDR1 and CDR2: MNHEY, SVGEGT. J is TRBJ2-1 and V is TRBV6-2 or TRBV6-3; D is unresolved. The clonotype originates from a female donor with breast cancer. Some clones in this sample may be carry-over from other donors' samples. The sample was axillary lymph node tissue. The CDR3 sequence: CASSHSGYSSYNEQFF. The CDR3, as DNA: TGTGCCAGCAGTCACTCGGGCTACAGCTCCTACAATGAGCAGTTCTTC.